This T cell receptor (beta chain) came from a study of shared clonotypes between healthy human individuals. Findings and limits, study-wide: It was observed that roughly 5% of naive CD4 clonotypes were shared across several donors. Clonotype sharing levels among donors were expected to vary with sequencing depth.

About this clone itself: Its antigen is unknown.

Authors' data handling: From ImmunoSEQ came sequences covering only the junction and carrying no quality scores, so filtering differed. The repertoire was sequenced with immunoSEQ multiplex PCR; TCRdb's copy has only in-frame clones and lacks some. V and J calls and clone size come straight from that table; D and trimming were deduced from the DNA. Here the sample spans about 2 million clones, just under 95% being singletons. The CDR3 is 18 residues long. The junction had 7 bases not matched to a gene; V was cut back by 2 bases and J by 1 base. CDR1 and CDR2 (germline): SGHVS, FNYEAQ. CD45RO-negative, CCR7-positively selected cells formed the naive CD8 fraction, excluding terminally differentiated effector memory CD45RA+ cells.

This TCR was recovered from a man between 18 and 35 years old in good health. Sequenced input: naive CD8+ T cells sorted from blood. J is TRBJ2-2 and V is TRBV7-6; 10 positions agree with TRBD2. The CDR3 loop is CASSLNPSGGQNTGELFF. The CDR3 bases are TGTGCCAGCAGCTTAAACCCTAGCGGGGGCCAGAACACCGGGGAGCTGTTTTTT.